Reported below is one TCR beta chain. This clonotype was recorded a few times. Its antigen remains unidentified. No base-level quality is on record; no much larger clone is a single base apart. The library was prepared using 5' RACE. Sequencing was carried out with an Illumina HiSeq 2500. A second PCR of about 6 to 11 cycles was run with a J-beta primer mix and a sample-barcoded 5' primer. A template-switch 5' adaptor carrying 12 random nucleotides introduced a unique molecular identifier onto each TCR beta cDNA molecule. At least 2.5 million CDR3-containing paired-end reads were obtained from each sample. First-strand cDNA synthesis was performed from all RNA using the Mint cDNA synthesis kit, with priming by a TRBC-specific oligonucleotide. Following uracil-DNA glycosylase treatment, all cDNA underwent a first 18-cycle PCR with the universal primers M1SS and BC2_uni_R. The study's own analysis went as follows. Normalization of each sample was performed by random selection of 1 million high-quality reads, each carrying a distinct molecular identifier. Instead of being binned into consensus sequences, reads with shared molecular identifiers were discarded. MiTCR, set to a Q25 quality threshold and the strictest error-elimination algorithm, was used for CDR3 identification, clonotype clustering and error correction. A nonparametric unseen species model with Euler transformation was used to estimate lower-bound total TCR beta diversity. Using fastp trimming at Q25 and MiXCR clonotype assembly, TCRdb reanalyzed the public sequencing data and kept in-frame beta chains. Records with the same CDR3 protein are collapsed into one entry carrying the most frequent genes and DNA. TCRdb's processing, not the authors', yielded these V and J calls. The sample table holds about 2 million distinct CDR3 sequences, of which around half were seen once. Approximately 2% of the sample is in the top ten clones.

The data were taken from a study of blood T cells in healthy people across ages (dated by TCRdb to between 2015 and 2017). Some background on the complete study: Template switching captured roughly one uniquely barcoded TCR beta cDNA molecule per two T cells in model experiments. To track age-related changes in TCR beta repertoire diversity, the study relied on deep sequencing normalized with unique cDNA molecular identifiers. The donors were split into four age groups: young (average around 15 years), middle-aged (39), aged (about 62) and long-lived (roughly 86). To avoid experimental bias, donors of different ages were distributed randomly across sequencing lanes. Two additional independent replicas of 1 million unique cDNA reads from the same blood draw were analyzed for two donors (one aged 18 to 30 and one aged 80 or older).

Systemically healthy Caucasian individuals from Russia, 39 in total and aged roughly 6 to 95 years, were included as donors. Each donor gave approximately 9.3 milliliters of peripheral blood, collected into EDTA-treated Vacutainer tubes. Ficoll-Paque density-gradient centrifugation was used to isolate PBMCs, with at least 6 million obtained per sample. Trizol reagent was used to extract total RNA from the PBMCs, yielding at least 5.5 micrograms per sample. For every donor, an aliquot of PBMCs went through flow cytometry to measure the percentages of naive CD45RAhigh/CD27high T cells. Broader findings and caveats from the paper: As age increased, observed TCR beta diversity per million T cells dropped in a roughly linear way, and a significant reduction was already evident by age 40. Conclusive comparison of naive and antigen-experienced compartments was prevented by the profiling of bulk unsorted PBMCs. Observed TCR beta diversity correlated strongly with the percentage of naive T cells measured by flow cytometry. Because the CMV infection status of the donors was unknown, age-related changes in expanded clonotypes may potentially have been confounded. Estimates of total diversity from one million sequenced T cells were regarded as lower bounds and underestimates. The long-lived group showed more naive CD4+ T cells, fewer expanded clones and increased TCR diversity than the aged group, suggesting age selection.

Sample: blood. The sequence was collected from a woman between 40 and 55 years old in good health.

CDR3 region: CASRGIDTQYF. In nucleotides, the sequence is TGTGCCAGCCGGGGAATAGATACGCAGTATTTT. The rearrangement joined TRBV6-1 to TRBJ2-3; tentative D gene TRBD2, with 5 bases matching. Counted from cysteine to phenylalanine, this CDR3 has 11 amino acids. The sequence is cut down to CDR3 DNA, 33 bases in frame from base 1. The germline V gene gives CDR1 as MNHNS and CDR2 as SASEGT. V is shortened by 8 bases, J by 5 bases, and the region joining them spans 8 bases.